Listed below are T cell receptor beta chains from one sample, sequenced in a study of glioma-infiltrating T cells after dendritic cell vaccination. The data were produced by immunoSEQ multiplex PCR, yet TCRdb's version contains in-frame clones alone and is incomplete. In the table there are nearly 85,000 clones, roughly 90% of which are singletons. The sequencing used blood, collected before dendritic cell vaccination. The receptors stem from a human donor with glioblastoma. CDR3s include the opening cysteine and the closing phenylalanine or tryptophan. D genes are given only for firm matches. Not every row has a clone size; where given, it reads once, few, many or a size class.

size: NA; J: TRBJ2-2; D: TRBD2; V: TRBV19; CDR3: CASSTGLAGGFTGELFF; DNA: TGTGCCAGTAGTACGGGACTAGCGGGAGGGTTCACCGGGGAGCTGTTTTTT
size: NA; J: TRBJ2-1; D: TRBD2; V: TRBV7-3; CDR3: CASSLMGPGGGNEQFF; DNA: TGTGCCAGCAGCTTAATGGGGCCGGGAGGGGGGAATGAGCAGTTCTTC
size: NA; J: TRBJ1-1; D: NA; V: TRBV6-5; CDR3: CASSTGEAFF; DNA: TGTGCCAGCAGTACGGGGGAAGCTTTCTTT
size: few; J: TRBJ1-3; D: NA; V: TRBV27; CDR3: CASREAPGGSGNTIYF; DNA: TGTGCCAGCAGGGAGGCCCCCGGGGGCTCTGGAAACACCATATATTTT
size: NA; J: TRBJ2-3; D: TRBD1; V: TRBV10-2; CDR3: CASSGTGLTDTQYF; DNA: TGCGCCAGCAGCGGGACAGGACTCACAGATACGCAGTATTTT
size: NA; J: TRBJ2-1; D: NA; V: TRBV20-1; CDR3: CSASGRDEQFF; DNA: TGCAGTGCTAGCGGGAGAGATGAGCAGTTCTTC
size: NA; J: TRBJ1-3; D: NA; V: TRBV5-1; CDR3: CASTPQGAGNTIYF; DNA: TGCGCCAGCACCCCTCAAGGGGCAGGAAACACCATATATTTT
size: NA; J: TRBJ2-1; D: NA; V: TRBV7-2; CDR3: CASRQTNVNEQFF; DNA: TGTGCCAGCAGACAAACCAACGTCAATGAGCAGTTCTTC
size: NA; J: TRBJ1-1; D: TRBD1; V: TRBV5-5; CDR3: CASSSLTGVSTEAFF; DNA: TGTGCCAGCAGCTCATTAACAGGGGTGAGCACTGAAGCTTTCTTT
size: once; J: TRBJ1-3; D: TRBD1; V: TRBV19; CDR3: CASSMVQGANTIYF; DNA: TGTGCCAGTAGTATGGTACAGGGGGCGAACACCATATATTTT
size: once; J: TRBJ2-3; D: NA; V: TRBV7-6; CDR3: CASSLQGSTDTQYF; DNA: TGTGCCAGCAGCTTACAGGGGAGCACAGATACGCAGTATTTT
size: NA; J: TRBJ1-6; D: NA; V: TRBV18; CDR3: CASSPPTRGYNSPLHF; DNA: TGTGCCAGCTCACCACCGACGAGAGGCTATAATTCACCCCTCCACTTT
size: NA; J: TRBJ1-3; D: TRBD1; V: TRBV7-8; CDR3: CASGLDTGGASGNTIYF; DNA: TGTGCCAGCGGACTAGATACAGGGGGTGCCTCTGGAAACACCATATATTTT
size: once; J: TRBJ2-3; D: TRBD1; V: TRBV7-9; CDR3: CASSWGQRNTDTQYF; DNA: TGTGCCAGCAGCTGGGGACAGAGAAACACAGATACGCAGTATTTT
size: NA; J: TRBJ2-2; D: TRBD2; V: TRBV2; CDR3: CASSGSSGGPNTGELFF; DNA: TGTGCCAGCTCGGGGAGTAGCGGGGGCCCGAACACCGGGGAGCTGTTTTTT
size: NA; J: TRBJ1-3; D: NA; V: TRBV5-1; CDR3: CASSLGEGNTIYF; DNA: TGCGCCAGCAGCTTGGGCGAGGGAAACACCATATATTTT
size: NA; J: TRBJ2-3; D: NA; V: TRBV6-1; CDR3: CASSELSGGSTDTQYF; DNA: TGTGCCAGCAGTGAACTTAGCGGAGGAAGCACAGATACGCAGTATTTT
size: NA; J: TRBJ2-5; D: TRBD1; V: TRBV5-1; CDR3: CASGDRVGETQYF; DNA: TGCGCCAGCGGGGACAGGGTAGGAGAGACCCAGTACTTC
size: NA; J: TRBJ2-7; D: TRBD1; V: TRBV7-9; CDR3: CAWAQGDGSYEQYF; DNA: TGTGCCTGGGCGCAGGGGGATGGCTCCTACGAGCAGTACTTC
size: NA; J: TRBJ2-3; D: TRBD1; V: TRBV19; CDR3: CASSIEGASTDTQYF; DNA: TGTGCCAGTAGTATCGAGGGGGCTAGCACAGATACGCAGTATTTT
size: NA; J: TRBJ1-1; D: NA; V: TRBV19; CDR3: CASRRELNTEAFF; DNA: TGTGCCAGTCGGCGGGAACTGAACACTGAAGCTTTCTTT